This T cell receptor beta chain was found in a study of T-cell reconstitution after alpha-beta-depleted transplantation in children. The CDR3 has 14 amino acids. Trimming removed 0 bases from V and 8 bases from J, with 14 bases in between. Germline assignment: CDR1 SGHRS and CDR2 YFSETQ. As to this clonotype: No antigen is known for it.

Study-level findings and limits: The study traced high day-60 TCRbeta diversity in some patients to surviving recipient T cells and thymic progenitors. As was reported, about two months after transplant, alpha-beta T cells came from several hundred expanded graft clones. It was newly produced T cells that mostly accounted for T-cell counts and diversity one year after transplant.

The library targeted TCRbeta and was prepared with unique molecular identifiers. TCRdb used MiXCR to reprocess the PCR reads, holding one entry per CDR3 protein. The data hold about 830,000 distinct CDR3 sequences, with around 15% observed a single time. This material consisted of PBMCs, mostly from graft donor cells, taken 360 days after TCRalphabeta/CD19-depleted stem cell transplant. This chain links TRBV5-1 with TRBJ1-2; the D gene is possibly TRBD1 (5 bases). This TCR came from a male patient under 18 who had a stem cell transplant for acute lymphoblastic leukemia, so the T cells may come from the graft donor. CDR3 bases: TGCGCCAGCAGCTTGGGAACAGGAATCGTCGGCTACACCTTC. Amino acid sequence: CASSLGTGIVGYTF.